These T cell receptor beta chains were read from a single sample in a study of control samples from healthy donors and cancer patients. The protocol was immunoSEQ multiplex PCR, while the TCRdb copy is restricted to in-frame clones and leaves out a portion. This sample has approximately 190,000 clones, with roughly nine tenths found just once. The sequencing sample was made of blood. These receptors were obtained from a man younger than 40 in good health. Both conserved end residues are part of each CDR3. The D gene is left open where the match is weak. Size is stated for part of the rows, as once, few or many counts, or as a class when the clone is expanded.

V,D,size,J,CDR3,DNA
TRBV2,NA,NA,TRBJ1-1,CASSAISANTEAFF,TGTGCCAGCAGTGCAATATCCGCGAACACTGAAGCTTTCTTT
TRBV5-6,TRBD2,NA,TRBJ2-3,CASSLNGGTDTQYF,TGTGCCAGCAGCTTGAACGGGGGGACAGATACGCAGTATTTT
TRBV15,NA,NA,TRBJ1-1,CATSRVGGLAEAFF,TGTGCCACCAGCAGAGTGGGGGGGCTTGCTGAAGCTTTCTTT
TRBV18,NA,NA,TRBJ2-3,CASSQRSGGSDTQYF,TGTGCCAGCTCACAGCGAAGTGGGGGGTCAGATACGCAGTATTTT
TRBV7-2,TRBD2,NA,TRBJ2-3,CASSLRAGGQMNTQYF,TGTGCCAGCAGCTTACGAGCGGGGGGCCAGATGAATACGCAGTATTTT
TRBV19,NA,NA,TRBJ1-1,CASSTPQGRGTEAFF,TGTGCCAGTAGTACACCGCAGGGAAGGGGCACTGAAGCTTTCTTT
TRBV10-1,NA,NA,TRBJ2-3,CASSGGWFAGTQYF,TGCGCCAGCAGTGGCGGGTGGTTCGCAGGCACGCAGTATTTT
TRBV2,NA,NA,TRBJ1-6,CASSEWASPLHF,TGTGCCAGCAGTGAATGGGCTTCACCCCTCCACTTT
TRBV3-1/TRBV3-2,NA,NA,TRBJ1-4,CASSPKGTLKGEKLFF,TGTGCCAGCAGCCCCAAGGGGACACTAAAAGGGGAAAAACTGTTTTTT
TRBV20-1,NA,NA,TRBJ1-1,CSATRGEAFF,TGCAGTGCCACCCGGGGGGAAGCTTTCTTT
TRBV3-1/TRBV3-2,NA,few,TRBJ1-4,CASSQEVGYGEKLFF,TGTGCCAGCAGCCAAGAGGTCGGGTATGGCGAAAAACTGTTTTTT
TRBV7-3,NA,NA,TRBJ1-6,CASSLSRGGAYNSPLHF,TGTGCCAGCAGCTTGAGCCGGGGGGGTGCCTATAATTCACCCCTCCACTTT
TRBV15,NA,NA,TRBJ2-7,CATSRDGRAKQYF,TGTGCCACCAGCAGAGATGGACGGGCAAAGCAGTACTTC
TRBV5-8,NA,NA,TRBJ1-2,CASSLGGQPTSGYTF,TGTGCCAGCAGCTTGGGGGGCCAGCCAACGTCTGGCTACACCTTC
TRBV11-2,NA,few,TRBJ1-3,CASSLSGNTIYF,TGTGCCAGCAGTCTCTCTGGAAACACCATATATTTT
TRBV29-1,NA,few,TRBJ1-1,CSAGTGHTEAFF,TGCAGCGCCGGGACGGGGCACACTGAAGCTTTCTTT
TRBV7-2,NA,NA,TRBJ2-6,CASSLVGAVGANVLTF,TGTGCCAGCAGCTTAGTGGGGGCGGTTGGGGCCAACGTCCTGACTTTC
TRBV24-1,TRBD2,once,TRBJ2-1,CATSEQTSGGAGDEQFF,TGTGCCACCAGTGAACAGACTAGCGGGGGGGCCGGTGATGAGCAGTTCTTC
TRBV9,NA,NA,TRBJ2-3,CASSGQTRTDTQYF,TGTGCCAGCAGCGGCCAGACTAGAACAGATACGCAGTATTTT
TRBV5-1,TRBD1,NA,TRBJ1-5,CASSFGTGANQPQHF,TGCGCCAGCAGCTTTGGGACAGGGGCCAATCAGCCCCAGCATTTT
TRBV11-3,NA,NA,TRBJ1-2,CASSLRGGYGYTF,TGTGCCAGCAGCCTCCGGGGAGGCTATGGCTACACCTTC
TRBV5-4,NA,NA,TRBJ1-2,CASSSTGGDYGYTF,TGTGCCAGCAGCTCAACGGGCGGGGACTATGGCTACACCTTC
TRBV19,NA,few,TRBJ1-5,CASTRSSRWNSNQPQHF,TGTGCCAGTACCAGGTCATCCAGATGGAATAGCAATCAGCCCCAGCATTTT
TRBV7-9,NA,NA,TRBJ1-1,CASSPSGAAEAFF,TGTGCCAGCAGCCCCAGTGGGGCCGCTGAAGCTTTCTTT
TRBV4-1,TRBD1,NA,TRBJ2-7,CASSQWDRDFEQYF,TGCGCCAGCAGCCAATGGGACAGGGACTTCGAGCAGTACTTC
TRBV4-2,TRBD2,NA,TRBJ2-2,CASSQEEAGGPSGELFF,TGTGCCAGCAGCCAAGAGGAGGCGGGGGGGCCGTCCGGGGAGCTGTTTTTT
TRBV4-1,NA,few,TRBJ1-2,CASSQEPRGKANYGYTF,TGCGCCAGCAGCCAAGAACCGAGGGGAAAAGCTAACTATGGCTACACCTTC
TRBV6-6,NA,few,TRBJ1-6,CASGESPLHF,TGTGCCAGCGGGGAATCACCCCTCCACTTT
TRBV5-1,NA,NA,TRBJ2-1,CASSLVGDTYNEQFF,TGCGCCAGCAGCTTGGTCGGGGACACCTACAATGAGCAGTTCTTC
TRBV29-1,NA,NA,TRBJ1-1,CSVGYEVLTEAFF,TGCAGCGTTGGATATGAGGTACTCACTGAAGCTTTCTTT
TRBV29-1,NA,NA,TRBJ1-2,CSVEDGGIDYGYTF,TGCAGCGTTGAAGATGGGGGGATCGACTATGGCTACACCTTC
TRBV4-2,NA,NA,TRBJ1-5,CASSQDLGAQPQHF,TGTGCCAGCAGCCAAGATCTGGGGGCTCAGCCCCAGCATTTT
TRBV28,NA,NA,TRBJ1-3,CASTPGLRGGNTIYF,TGTGCCAGCACCCCCGGTTTAAGGGGTGGAAACACCATATATTTT
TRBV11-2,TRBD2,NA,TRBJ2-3,CASRGTSADTQYF,TGTGCCAGCCGCGGGACTAGCGCTGATACGCAGTATTTT
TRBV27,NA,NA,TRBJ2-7,CASSVGGRDEQYF,TGTGCCAGCAGTGTCGGGGGCAGGGACGAGCAGTACTTC
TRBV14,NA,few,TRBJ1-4,CASSQDAGRREKLFF,TGTGCCAGCAGCCAAGATGCAGGACGTAGGGAAAAACTGTTTTTT
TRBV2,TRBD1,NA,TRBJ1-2,CASSGDREGGYTF,TGTGCCAGCAGTGGGGACAGGGAGGGAGGCTACACCTTC
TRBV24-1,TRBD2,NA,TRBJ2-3,CATSDYGGGHGDTQYF,TGTGCCACCAGTGACTACGGCGGGGGGCACGGAGATACGCAGTATTTT
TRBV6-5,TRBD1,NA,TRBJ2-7,CASSRDSLSSYEQYF,TGTGCCAGCAGTAGGGACAGCTTAAGCTCCTACGAGCAGTACTTC
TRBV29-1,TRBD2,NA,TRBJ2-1,CSVERLAGGNEQFF,TGCAGCGTTGAAAGACTAGCGGGGGGCAATGAGCAGTTCTTC
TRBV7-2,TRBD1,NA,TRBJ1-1,CASSRQGFEAFF,TGTGCCAGCTCAAGACAGGGTTTTGAAGCTTTCTTT
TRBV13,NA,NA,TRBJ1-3,CASSLQGFGNTIYF,TGTGCCAGCAGTCTACAGGGCTTTGGAAACACCATATATTTT
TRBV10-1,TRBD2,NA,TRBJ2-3,CASSESTSGGAKYF,TGCGCCAGCAGTGAGTCGACTAGCGGGGGGGCTAAGTATTTT
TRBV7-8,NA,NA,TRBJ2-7,CASSPLLVGEQYF,TGTGCCAGCAGCCCCCTCCTAGTAGGCGAGCAGTACTTC
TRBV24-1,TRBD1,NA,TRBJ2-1,CATSDTRDRGYNEQFF,TGTGCCACCAGTGATACCCGGGACAGGGGATACAATGAGCAGTTCTTC
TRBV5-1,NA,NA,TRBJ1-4,CASSLLDGGGEKLFF,TGCGCCAGCAGCCTACTGGACGGCGGGGGTGAAAAACTGTTTTTT
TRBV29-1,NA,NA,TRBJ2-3,CSVKVGGRGRTDTQYF,TGCAGCGTAAAAGTGGGGGGCCGGGGTCGTACAGATACGCAGTATTTT
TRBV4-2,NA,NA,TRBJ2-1,CASSFDSQNNNEQFF,TGTGCCAGCAGCTTCGACTCCCAGAATAACAATGAGCAGTTCTTC